This entry features one T cell receptor (beta chain) sequence. The antigen this receptor binds is unknown. Per-base qualities were not stored, and no clone one base away is much larger. The CDR3 regions of human TCRbeta chains were analyzed by immunosequencing. Regarding the original processing steps: Repertoire TCRs were checked for matches against a reference library of SARS-CoV-2-specific TCRs that had been generated using the MIRA antigen-specificity platform. Breadth was defined as the fraction of unique TCRs that were SARS-CoV-2-associated, and depth was defined as the fraction of total T cells that were SARS-CoV-2-associated. Using the MIRA data, every spike-specific TCR was mapped to the spike region that the TCR reacted to and assigned to either a CD4 or a CD8 class. Log10-transformed breadth and depth values were compared by one-way ANOVA with Sidak's multiple comparisons tests. TCRdb took this table from immuneACCESS and kept in-frame rearrangements with V and J called. Such tables lack part of the clones; where checked against another copy, unresolved V genes explain under half of the gap, and the rest is unexplained. V and J calls and clone size are as listed in that table; D and trimming were resolved from the DNA. The sample data list more than 150,000 clones, and over 80% of these were observed just once. 8.5% to 12% of the sample is in the top ten clones.

This entry comes from a study of T cell responses to AZD1222 COVID-19 vaccine (dated by TCRdb to the early 2020s). In terms of the full investigation: Because spike-specific TCR depth and breadth did not differ between the two schedules, AZD1222 recipients who got a second dose at roughly 4 weeks were pooled with those who got a second dose at roughly 12 weeks. Enrollment into the trials was organized by age into subgroups of 18-55, 56-69 and 70-plus years, and those subgroups contained roughly 160, 29 and 62 TCR-sequenced participants, respectively. TCR sequencing covered roughly 230 trial participants: 207 given two doses of AZD1222 and some 25 given two doses of MenACWY control vaccine.

Taken with the paper, the label for time point translates to: baseline before first vaccination. Vaccinee samples came from UK trials COV001 and COV002, including a single-blind randomized controlled phase 2/3 trial of AZD1222 (ChAdOx1 nCoV-19) in healthy adults. For TCRbeta chain sequencing, PBMC samples were collected from trial participants at day 0 and at day 28 after the second dose. Spanning cysteine to phenylalanine, the CDR3 consists of 16 amino acids. Just the 48-base CDR3 DNA is kept, in frame starting at base 1. V and J lose 5 bases and 7 bases, and a span of 21 bases separates them. The germline V gene specifies SGHVS as CDR1 and FNYEAQ as CDR2. Study-wide findings and limitations: Reportedly, almost half of the unique spike-specific TCRs recognized epitopes lying outside the regions that are mutated in the B.1.351 and B.1.1.7 variants. After two AZD1222 doses, both the breadth and the depth of spike-specific TCRs were significantly higher than at day 0 and than in MenACWY recipients. Vaccine-associated CD4 TCRs spanned the whole spike protein, with dominant responses in regions 160-218 and 743-854. In the small 56-69-year group, the increase in depth fell short of significance, most likely because of low power. Because no day 14 peak-response samples were available, the repertoires could be characterized only after the peak T cell response. Participants were mostly white British and included more females than males, and it was suggested by the authors that clonal diversity may have been underestimated. Conclusions about previously exposed vaccinees are limited, since just 5 to 7 AZD1222 recipients were seropositive for SARS-CoV-2 at baseline.

In this chain, TRBV7-6 is recombined with TRBJ2-1, with no confidently assigned D gene. The sequencing here drew on peripheral blood, taken on day 0 of AZD1222 vaccination. The clonotype comes from an adult in good health. The sequence in DNA is TGTGCCAGCAGCACCGGATCAGGTGGTTCGTGGAATGAGCAGTTCTTC. This gives the protein CASSTGSGGSWNEQFF.